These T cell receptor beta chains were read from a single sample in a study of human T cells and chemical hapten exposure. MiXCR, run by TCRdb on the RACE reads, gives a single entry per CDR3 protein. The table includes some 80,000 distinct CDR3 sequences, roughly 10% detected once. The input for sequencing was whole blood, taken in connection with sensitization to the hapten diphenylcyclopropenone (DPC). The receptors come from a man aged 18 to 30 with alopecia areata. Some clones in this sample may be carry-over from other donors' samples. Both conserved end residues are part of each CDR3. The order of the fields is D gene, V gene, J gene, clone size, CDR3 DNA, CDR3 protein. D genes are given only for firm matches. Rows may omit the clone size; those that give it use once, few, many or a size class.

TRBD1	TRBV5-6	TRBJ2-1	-	TGTGCCAGCAGTGGTTCAGACAGGGGGACGAATGAGCAGTTCTTC	CASSGSDRGTNEQFF
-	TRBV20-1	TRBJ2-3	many	TGCAGTGCTAGAGGATCGGCTCTAACGCTCAGCACAGATACGCAGTATTTT	CSARGSALTLSTDTQYF
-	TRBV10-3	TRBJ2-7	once	TGTGCCATCAGCGGCAGGACCTACGAGCAGTACTTC	CAISGRTYEQYF
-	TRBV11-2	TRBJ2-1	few	TGTGCCAGCAGCTTGCAGAGGATGGTTGAGCAGTTCTTC	CASSLQRMVEQFF
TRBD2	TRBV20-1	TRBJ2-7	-	TGCAGTGCTAATAGCGGGGGCTCCTACGAGCAGTACTTC	CSANSGGSYEQYF
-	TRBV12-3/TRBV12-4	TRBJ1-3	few	TGTGCCAGCAGCACCCGCACCATATATTTT	CASSTRTIYF
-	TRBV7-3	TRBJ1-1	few	TGTGCCAGCAGTAACATCCAGGGAACTGAAGCTTTCTTT	CASSNIQGTEAFF
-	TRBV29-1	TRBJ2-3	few	TGCGTAGAGTGGGATACTAGCACAGATACGCAGTATTTT	CVEWDTSTDTQYF
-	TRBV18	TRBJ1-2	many	TGTGCCAGCTCAGCGACACAGCCGACACCCGTTAACTATGGCTACACCTTC	CASSATQPTPVNYGYTF
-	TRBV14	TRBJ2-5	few	TGTGCCAGCAGCCAAGACGGAACAGGGTTTCAAGAGACCCAGTACTTC	CASSQDGTGFQETQYF
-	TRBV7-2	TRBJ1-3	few	TGTGCCAGCACCGTTCTCCCAGGGGCCCTCTCTGGAAACACCATATATTTT	CASTVLPGALSGNTIYF
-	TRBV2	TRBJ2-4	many	TGTGCCAGCAGTGAATCTCGATGGCAGATGAACATTCAGTACTTC	CASSESRWQMNIQYF
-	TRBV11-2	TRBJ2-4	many	TGTGCCAGCAGCTTAGTAAGGGGGGGCGTGACCAAAAACATTCAGTACTTC	CASSLVRGGVTKNIQYF
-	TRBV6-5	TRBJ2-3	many	TGTGCCAGCTTTACCGGGAGCACAGATACGCAGTATTTT	CASFTGSTDTQYF
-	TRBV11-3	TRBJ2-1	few	TGTGCCAGCAGCTCCCCCGGCCACAATGAGCAGTTCTTC	CASSSPGHNEQFF
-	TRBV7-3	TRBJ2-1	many	TGTGCCAGCAGCGCCCTCCTGACAGGGAGGTCCTACAATGAGCAGTTCTTC	CASSALLTGRSYNEQFF
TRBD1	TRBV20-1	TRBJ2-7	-	TGCAGTGCGATCCGGGGGACAGGATCCTACGAGCAGTACTTC	CSAIRGTGSYEQYF
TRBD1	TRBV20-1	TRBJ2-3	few	TGCAGTGTTCCGGGACAGGGTGCAGATACGCAGTATTTT	CSVPGQGADTQYF
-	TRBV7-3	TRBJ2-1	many	TGTGCCAGCAGCTCAGGGACGGTGCCAGTTGCAGGGGTCTCCTACAATGAGCAGTTCTTC	CASSSGTVPVAGVSYNEQFF
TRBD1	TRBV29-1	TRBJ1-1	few	TGCAGCGTAGAGAGACAGGGGGAACGCACTGAAGCTTTCTTT	CSVERQGERTEAFF
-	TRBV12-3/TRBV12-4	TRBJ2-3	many	TGTGCCAGCAGGGGGGGTACGCAGTATTTT	CASRGGTQYF
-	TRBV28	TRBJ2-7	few	TGTGCCACCCAATGGCCAGGGAGTATCTACGAGCAGTACTTC	CATQWPGSIYEQYF
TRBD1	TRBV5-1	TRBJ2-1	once	TGCGCCAGCAGCTTGGTTGGGACAGGCAGCTACAATGAGCAGTTCTTC	CASSLVGTGSYNEQFF
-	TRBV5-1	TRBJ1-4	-	TGCGCCAGCAGCTTGGGCCGTTCGGAAAAACTGTTTTTT	CASSLGRSEKLFF
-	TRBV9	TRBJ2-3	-	TGTGCCAGCAGCCTCAATAAGGATTTCTACACAGATACGCAGTATTTT	CASSLNKDFYTDTQYF
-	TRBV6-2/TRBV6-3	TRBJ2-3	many	TGTGCCAGCAGTTACCACCCGGAGGGGACAGCCACAGATACGCAGTATTTT	CASSYHPEGTATDTQYF
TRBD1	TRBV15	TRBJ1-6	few	TGTGCCACCAGCATAGGGACAGGGGCCTCACCCCTCCACTTT	CATSIGTGASPLHF
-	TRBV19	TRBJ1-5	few	TGTGCCAGTAGGGAATTAGGAGGAGGCAATCAGCCCCAGCATTTT	CASRELGGGNQPQHF
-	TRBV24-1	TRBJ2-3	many	TGTGCCACCAGTGAACTTGTACCCGGGGCCACAGATACGCAGTATTTT	CATSELVPGATDTQYF
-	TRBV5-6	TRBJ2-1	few	TGTGCCAGCAGCAGAGGGTACGGCAATGAGCAGTTCTTC	CASSRGYGNEQFF
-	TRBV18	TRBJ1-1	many	TGTGCCAGCTCAGGCCGGGACACTGAAGCTTTCTTT	CASSGRDTEAFF
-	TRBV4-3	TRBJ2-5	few	TGCGCCAGCAGCCAAGATCGGGACAAAATCCAAGAGACCCAGTACTTC	CASSQDRDKIQETQYF
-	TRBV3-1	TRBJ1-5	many	TGTGCCAGCAGCCAAGGGGACATAACAGGTCAGCCCCAGCATTTT	CASSQGDITGQPQHF
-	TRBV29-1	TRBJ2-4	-	TGCAGCGTCGAGGGACACCAAAACATTCAGTACTTC	CSVEGHQNIQYF
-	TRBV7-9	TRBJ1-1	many	TGTGCCAGCAGCCCGTGGAACACTGAAGCTTTCTTT	CASSPWNTEAFF
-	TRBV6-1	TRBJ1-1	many	TGTGCCAGCAGAGTTCCCGGACACGCTGAAGCTTTCTTT	CASRVPGHAEAFF
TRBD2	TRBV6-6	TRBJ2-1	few	TGTGCCAGCAGTTACTCGGGACTAGCGGGGGCCCAGTTCTTC	CASSYSGLAGAQFF
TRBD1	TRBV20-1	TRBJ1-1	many	TGCAGTGCCCGACGGGACAGGGGACCGAACACTGAAGCTTTCTTT	CSARRDRGPNTEAFF
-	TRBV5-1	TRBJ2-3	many	TGCGCCAGCAGCTTGGTAACAGGGATCAGTACAGATACGCAGTATTTT	CASSLVTGISTDTQYF
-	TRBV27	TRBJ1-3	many	TGTGCCAGCAGTTTGGGAAACACCATATATTTT	CASSLGNTIYF
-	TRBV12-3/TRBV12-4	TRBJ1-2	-	TGTGCCAGCAGTTTGGGGCAGGGCCGGGGCTACACCTTC	CASSLGQGRGYTF
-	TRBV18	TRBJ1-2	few	TGTGCCAGCTCACCACCCGTCGGGGGGGGCGCTTTTAACTATGGCTACACCTTC	CASSPPVGGGAFNYGYTF
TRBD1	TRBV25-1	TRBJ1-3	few	TGTGCCAGCAGTGAATATTTCCGGGACAGTGCAAACACCATATATTTT	CASSEYFRDSANTIYF
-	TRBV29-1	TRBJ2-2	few	TGCAGCGTTGACCCTGGGCTATCCGGGGAGCTGTTTTTT	CSVDPGLSGELFF
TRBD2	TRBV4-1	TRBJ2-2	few	TGCGCCAGCAGCCAAATCTCGGGGGGAGCTGCCGGGGAGCTGTTTTTT	CASSQISGGAAGELFF
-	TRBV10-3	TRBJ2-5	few	TGTGCCATCAGTGAGTCTACTAGCTATTACTTC	CAISESTSYYF
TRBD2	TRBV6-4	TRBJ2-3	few	TGTGCCAGCAGTGACGGGACTAGCGGGGGCCGGGATACGCAGTATTTT	CASSDGTSGGRDTQYF
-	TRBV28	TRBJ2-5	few	TGTGCCAGCAGTTTACAGGGGCAGGGAGGCTGGGAGACCCAGTACTTC	CASSLQGQGGWETQYF
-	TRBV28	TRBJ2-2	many	TGTGCCAGCAGTTTGGGGGTAGACAGGTTCAACACCGGGGAGCTGTTTTTT	CASSLGVDRFNTGELFF
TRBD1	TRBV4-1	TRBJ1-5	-	TGCGCCAGCAGCCAAGGTGTGGCAAGGTGGGACAGGGATCGCAATCAGCCCCAGCATTTT	CASSQGVARWDRDRNQPQHF
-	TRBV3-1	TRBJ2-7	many	TGTGCCAGCAGTTTAACAGGGAACTCCGAGCAGTACTTC	CASSLTGNSEQYF
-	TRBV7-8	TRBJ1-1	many	TGTGCCAGCAGCTCCACAGTAAATGAAGCTTTCTTT	CASSSTVNEAFF